The clone carrying this T cell receptor (beta chain) was found many times. The sample belongs to a study of Graves' ophthalmopathy and Graves' hyperthyroidism. Researchers took RNA transcripts and amplified TCR beta CDR3 regions from them. The authors performed first-round RT-PCR with HTBI primers and then a second-round multiplex PCR. One entry per CDR3 protein results from TCRdb running MiXCR on the multiplex PCR reads. This sample has just over 400,000 distinct CDR3 sequences, with around 21% found just once. The CDR3 runs to 15 residues. Germline-derived CDR1 and CDR2 are SQVTM and ANQGSEA. J was trimmed by 4 bases and V by 3 bases; bases with no gene match: 10.

The sequenced sample was peripheral blood. This sequence originates from a woman aged 18-29 years with stable Graves' hyperthyroidism. The chain combines TRBV29-1 with TRBJ2-5, with 8 nucleotides matching TRBD2. The chain's CDR3 is CSVETVGLVGETQYF. CDR3 coding DNA: TGCAGCGTTGAGACGGTGGGACTAGTTGGAGAGACCCAGTACTTC.